This T cell receptor beta chain emerged from a study of shared clonotypes between healthy human individuals. The method was immunoSEQ multiplex PCR; TCRdb's version includes in-frame clones alone and lacks a portion of them. The sample includes under 850,000 clones, about two thirds of them seen just once. This clone came up a few times. Germline CDR1 is SGHAT and CDR2 is FQNNGV. V was cut by 2 bases and J by 4 bases, with 14 bases left in between. The CDR3 runs 15 residues. The receptor was derived from a woman aged 25-40 years in good health. J is TRBJ1-1 and V is TRBV11-2; D remains ambiguous. The sequencing sample was made of memory CD4+ T cells sorted from blood. Subset noted: CD45RA-negative fraction. CDR3 in amino acids: CASSLIDGLSTEAFF. CDR3 in DNA: TGTGCCAGCAGCTTAATTGACGGTTTGAGCACTGAAGCTTTCTTT.